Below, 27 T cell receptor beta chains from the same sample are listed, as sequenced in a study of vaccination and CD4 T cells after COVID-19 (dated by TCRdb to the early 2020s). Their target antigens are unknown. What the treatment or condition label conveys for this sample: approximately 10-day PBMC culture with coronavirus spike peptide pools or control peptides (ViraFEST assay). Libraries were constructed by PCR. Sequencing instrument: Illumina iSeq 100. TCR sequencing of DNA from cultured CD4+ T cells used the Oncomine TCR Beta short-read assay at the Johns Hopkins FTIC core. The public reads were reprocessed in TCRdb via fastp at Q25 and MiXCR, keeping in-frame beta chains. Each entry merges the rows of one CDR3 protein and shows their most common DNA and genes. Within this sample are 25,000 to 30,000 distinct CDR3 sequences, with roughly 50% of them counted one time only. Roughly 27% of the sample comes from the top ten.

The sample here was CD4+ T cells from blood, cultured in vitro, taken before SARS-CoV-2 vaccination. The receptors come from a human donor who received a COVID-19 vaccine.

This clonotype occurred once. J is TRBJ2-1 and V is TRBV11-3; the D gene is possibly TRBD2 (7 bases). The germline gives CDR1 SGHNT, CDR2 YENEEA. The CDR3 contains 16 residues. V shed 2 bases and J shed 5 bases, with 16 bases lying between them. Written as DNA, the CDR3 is TGTGCCAGCAGCTTACGGGTTGCGGGGGCCAACAATGAGCAGTTCTTC. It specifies CASSLRVAGANNEQFF. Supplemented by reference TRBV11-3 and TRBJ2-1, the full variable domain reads EAGVVQSPRYKIIEKKQPVAFWCNPISGHNTLYWYLQNLGQGPELLIRYENEEAVDDSQLPKDRFSAERLKGVDSTLKIQPAELGDSAVYLCASSLRVAGANNEQFFGPGTRLTVL.

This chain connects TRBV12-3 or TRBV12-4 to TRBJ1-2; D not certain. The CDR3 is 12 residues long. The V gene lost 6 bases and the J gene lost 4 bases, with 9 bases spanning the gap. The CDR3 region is CASSHNPYGYTF. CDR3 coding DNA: TGTGCCAGCAGCCACAACCCCTATGGCTACACCTTC.

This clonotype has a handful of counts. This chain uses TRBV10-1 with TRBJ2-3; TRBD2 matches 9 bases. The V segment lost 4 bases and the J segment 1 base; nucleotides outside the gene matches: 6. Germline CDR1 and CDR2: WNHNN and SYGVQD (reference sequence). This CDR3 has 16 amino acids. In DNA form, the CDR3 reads TGCGCCAGCAGTGCGGCTAGCGGGGCCCGCACAGATACGCAGTATTTT. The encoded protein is CASSAASGARTDTQYF.

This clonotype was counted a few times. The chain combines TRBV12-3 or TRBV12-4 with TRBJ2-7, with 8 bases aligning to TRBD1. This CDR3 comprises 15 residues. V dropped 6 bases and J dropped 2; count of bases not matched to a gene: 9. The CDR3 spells CASSASGTGPYEQYF. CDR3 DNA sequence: TGTGCCAGCAGCGCGTCCGGGACAGGTCCCTACGAGCAGTACTTC.

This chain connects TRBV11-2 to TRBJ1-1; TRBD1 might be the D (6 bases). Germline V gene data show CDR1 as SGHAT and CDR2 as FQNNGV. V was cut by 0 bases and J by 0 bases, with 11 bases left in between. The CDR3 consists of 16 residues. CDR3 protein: CASSLDPGQLNTEAFF. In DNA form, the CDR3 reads TGTGCCAGCAGCTTAGATCCGGGACAACTGAACACTGAAGCTTTCTTT.

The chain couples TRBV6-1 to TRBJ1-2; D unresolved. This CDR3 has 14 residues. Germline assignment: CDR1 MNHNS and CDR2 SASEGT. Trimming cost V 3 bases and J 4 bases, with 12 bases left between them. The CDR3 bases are TGTGCCAGCAGTGATTACGGCGGACTCTATGGCTACACCTTC. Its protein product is CASSDYGGLYGYTF.

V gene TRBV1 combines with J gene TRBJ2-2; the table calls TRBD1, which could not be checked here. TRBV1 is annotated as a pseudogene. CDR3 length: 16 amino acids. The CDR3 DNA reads TGCACCAGCAGCCAAGACGGCGGGGGGAACACCGGGGAGCTGTTTTTT. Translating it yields CTSSQDGGGNTGELFF.

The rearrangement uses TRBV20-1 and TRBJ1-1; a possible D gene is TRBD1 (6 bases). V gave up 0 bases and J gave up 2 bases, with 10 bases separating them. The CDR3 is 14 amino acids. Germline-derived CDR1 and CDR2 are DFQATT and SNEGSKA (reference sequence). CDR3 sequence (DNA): TGCAGTGCTAGAGACAGGGGCCGAAACACTGAAGCTTTCTTT. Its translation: CSARDRGRNTEAFF.

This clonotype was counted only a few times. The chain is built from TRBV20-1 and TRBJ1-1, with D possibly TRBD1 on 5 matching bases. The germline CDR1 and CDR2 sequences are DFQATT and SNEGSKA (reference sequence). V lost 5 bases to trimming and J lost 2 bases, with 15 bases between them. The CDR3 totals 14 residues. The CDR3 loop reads CSAGREGANTEAFF. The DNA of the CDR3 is TGCAGTGCTGGCAGGGAAGGGGCAAACACTGAAGCTTTCTTT.

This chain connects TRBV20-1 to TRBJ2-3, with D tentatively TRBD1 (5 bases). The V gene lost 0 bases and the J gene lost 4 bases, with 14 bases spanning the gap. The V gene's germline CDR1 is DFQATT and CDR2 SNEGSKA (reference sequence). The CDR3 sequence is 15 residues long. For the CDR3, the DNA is TGCAGTGCTAGAGATGAGTTAGGGGCCGCAGATACGCAGTATTTT. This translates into CSARDELGAADTQYF.

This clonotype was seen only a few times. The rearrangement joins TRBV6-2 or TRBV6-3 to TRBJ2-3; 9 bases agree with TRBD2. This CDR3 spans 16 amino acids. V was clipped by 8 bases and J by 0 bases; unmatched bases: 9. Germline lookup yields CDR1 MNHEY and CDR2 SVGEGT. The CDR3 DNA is TGTGCCAGCGGGTGGGGGCTAGCGGGGAGCACAGATACGCAGTATTTT. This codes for CASGWGLAGSTDTQYF.

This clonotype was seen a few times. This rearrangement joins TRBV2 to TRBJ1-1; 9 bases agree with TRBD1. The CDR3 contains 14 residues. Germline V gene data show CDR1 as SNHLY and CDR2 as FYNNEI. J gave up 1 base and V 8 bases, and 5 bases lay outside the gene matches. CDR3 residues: CASALDRGNTEAFF. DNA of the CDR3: TGTGCCAGCGCCCTGGACAGGGGGAACACTGAAGCTTTCTTT.

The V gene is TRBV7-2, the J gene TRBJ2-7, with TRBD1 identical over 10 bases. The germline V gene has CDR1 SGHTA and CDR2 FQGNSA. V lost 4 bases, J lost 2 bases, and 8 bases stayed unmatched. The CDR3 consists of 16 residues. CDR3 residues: CASSSATGTGAYEQYF. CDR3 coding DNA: TGTGCCAGCAGCTCCGCAACCGGGACAGGGGCCTACGAGCAGTACTTC.

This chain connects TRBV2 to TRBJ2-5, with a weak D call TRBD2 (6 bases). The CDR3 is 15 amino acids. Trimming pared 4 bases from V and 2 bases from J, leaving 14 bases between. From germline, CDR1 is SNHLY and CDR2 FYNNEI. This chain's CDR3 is CASSGRGTLQETQYF. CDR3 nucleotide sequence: TGTGCCAGCAGTGGACGCGGGACTCTACAAGAGACCCAGTACTTC.

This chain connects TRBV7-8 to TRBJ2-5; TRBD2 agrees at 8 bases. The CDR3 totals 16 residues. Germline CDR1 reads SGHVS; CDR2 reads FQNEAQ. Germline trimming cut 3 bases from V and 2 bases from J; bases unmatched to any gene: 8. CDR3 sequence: CASSFRSGARQETQYF. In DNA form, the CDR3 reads TGTGCCAGCAGCTTTCGTAGCGGGGCGAGACAAGAGACCCAGTACTTC.

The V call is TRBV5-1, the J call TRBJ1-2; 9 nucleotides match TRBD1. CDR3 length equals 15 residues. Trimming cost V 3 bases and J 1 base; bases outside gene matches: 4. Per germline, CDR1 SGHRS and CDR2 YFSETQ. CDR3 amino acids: CASSSPTGGNYGYTF. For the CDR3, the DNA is TGCGCCAGCAGCTCTCCGACAGGGGGTAACTATGGCTACACCTTC.

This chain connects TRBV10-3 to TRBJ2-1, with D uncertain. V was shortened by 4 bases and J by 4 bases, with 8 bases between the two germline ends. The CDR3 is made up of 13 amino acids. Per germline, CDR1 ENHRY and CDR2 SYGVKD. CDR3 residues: CAISGSGYNEQFF. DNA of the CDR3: TGTGCCATCAGTGGGTCGGGTTACAATGAGCAGTTCTTC.

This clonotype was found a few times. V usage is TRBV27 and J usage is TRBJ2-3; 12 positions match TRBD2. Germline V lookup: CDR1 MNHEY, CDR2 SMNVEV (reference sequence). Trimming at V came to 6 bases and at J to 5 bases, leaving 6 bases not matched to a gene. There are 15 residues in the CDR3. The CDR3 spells CASRPSGGEGDTQYF. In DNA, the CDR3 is TGTGCCAGCAGACCTAGCGGGGGGGAGGGAGATACGCAGTATTTT.

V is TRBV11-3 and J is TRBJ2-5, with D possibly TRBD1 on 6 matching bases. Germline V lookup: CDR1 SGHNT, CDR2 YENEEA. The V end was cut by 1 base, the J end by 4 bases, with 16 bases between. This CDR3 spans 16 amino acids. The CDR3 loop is CASSLVPGVLGETQYF. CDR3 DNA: TGTGCCAGCAGCTTAGTTCCAGGGGTTTTGGGAGAGACCCAGTACTTC.

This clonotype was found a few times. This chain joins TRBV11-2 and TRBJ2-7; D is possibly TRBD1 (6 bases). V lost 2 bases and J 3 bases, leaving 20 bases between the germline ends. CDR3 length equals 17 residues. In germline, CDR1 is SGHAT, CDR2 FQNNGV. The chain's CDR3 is CASSLSFTGLRFYEQYF. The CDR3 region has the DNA TGTGCCAGCAGCTTATCCTTCACAGGGTTGAGGTTCTACGAGCAGTACTTC.

For the CDR3, the DNA is TGTGCCAGCAGTCCAGGGACAGAACGGACAGATACGCAGTATTTT. Its protein is CASSPGTERTDTQYF. The J gene is TRBJ2-3, the V gene TRBV12-3 or TRBV12-4; 7 positions agree with TRBD1. The V segment lost 5 bases and the J segment 3 bases; nucleotides outside the gene matches: 8. The CDR3 loop spans 15 amino acids.

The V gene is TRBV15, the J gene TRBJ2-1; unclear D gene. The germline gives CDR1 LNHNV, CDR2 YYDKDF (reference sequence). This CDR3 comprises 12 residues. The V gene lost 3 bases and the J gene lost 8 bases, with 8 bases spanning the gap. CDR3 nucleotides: TGTGCCACCAGCAGGGCTAGGGATGAGCAGTTCTTC. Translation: CATSRARDEQFF. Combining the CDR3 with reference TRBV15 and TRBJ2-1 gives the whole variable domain DAMVIQNPRYQVTQFGKPVTLSCSQTLNHNVMYWYQQKSSQAPKLLFHYYDKDFNNEADTPDNFQSRRPNTSFCFLDIRSPGLGDTAMYLCATSRARDEQFFGPGTRLTVL.

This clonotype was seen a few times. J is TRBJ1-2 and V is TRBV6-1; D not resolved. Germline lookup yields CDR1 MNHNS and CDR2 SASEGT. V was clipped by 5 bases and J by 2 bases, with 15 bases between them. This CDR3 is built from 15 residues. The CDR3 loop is CASSTDWALNYGYTF. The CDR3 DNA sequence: TGTGCCAGCAGTACCGATTGGGCCCTCAACTATGGCTACACCTTC.

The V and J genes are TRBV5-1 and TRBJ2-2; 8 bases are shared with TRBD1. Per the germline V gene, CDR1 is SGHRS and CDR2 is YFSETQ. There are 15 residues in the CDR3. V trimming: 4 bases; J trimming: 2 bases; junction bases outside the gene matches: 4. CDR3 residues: CASSVTGDNTGELFF. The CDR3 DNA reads TGCGCCAGCAGCGTGACAGGGGACAACACCGGGGAGCTGTTTTTT.

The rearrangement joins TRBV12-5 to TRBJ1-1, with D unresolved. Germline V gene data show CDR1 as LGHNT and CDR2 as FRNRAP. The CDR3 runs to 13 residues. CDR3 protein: CAARAGWDTEAFF. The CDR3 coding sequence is TGTGCGGCGAGGGCTGGTTGGGACACTGAAGCTTTCTTT. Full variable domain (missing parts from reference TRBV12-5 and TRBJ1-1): DARVTQTPRHKVTEMGQEVTMRCQPILGHNTVFWYRQTMMQGLELLAYFRNRAPLDDSGMPKDRFSAEMPDATLATLKIQPSEPRDSAVYFCAARAGWDTEAFFGQGTRLTVV.

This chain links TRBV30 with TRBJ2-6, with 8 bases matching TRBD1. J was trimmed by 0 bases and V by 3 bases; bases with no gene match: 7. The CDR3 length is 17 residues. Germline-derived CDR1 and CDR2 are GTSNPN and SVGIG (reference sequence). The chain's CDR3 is CAWSPGTGYSGANVLTF. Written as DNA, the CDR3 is TGTGCCTGGAGCCCCGGGACAGGCTACTCTGGGGCCAACGTCCTGACTTTC.

CDR3 in DNA: TGTGCCAGCAGTTACTCCAACCCCGGACACACTAACTATGGCTACACCTTC. Encoded protein: CASSYSNPGHTNYGYTF. The chain is built from TRBV6-5 and TRBJ1-2; perhaps TRBD1 as D (5 bases). Germline lookup yields CDR1 MNHEY and CDR2 SVGAGI. The V end lost 0 bases, the J end lost 0 bases, and 14 bases lay between the germline ends. CDR3 length: 17 amino acids.